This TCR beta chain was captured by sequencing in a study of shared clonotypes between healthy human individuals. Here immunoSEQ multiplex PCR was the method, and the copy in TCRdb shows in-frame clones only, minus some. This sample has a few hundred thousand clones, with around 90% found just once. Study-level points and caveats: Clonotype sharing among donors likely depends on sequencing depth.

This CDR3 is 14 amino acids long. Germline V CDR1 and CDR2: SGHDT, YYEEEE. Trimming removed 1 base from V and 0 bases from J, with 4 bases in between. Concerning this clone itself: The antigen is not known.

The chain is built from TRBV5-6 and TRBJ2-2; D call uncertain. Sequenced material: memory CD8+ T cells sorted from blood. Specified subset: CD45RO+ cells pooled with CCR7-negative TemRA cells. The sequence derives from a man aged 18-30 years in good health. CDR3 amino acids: CASSLTSNTGELFF. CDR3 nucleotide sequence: TGTGCCAGCAGCTTGACGTCGAACACCGGGGAGCTGTTTTTT. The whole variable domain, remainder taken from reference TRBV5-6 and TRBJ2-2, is DAGVTQSPTHLIKTRGQQVTLRCSPKSGHDTVSWYQQALGQGPQFIFQYYEEEERQRGNFPDRFSGHQFPNYSSELNVNALLLGDSALYLCASSLTSNTGELFFGEGSRLTVL.